This T cell receptor beta chain was sequenced during a study of T-cell memory formation after mild COVID-19. This clonotype has more than one count but fewer than ten. Its antigen is as yet unknown. With constant-segment primers, 5'RACE yielded cDNA libraries of TCR alpha and TCR beta that carried sample barcodes and UMIs. TCRdb re-derived calls from the 5' RACE reads in MiXCR, one entry per CDR3 protein. There are 250,000 to 350,000 distinct CDR3 sequences in the sample; around 15% occur only once, and roughly 20% lies in the top ten. Looked up from germline, CDR1 is MNHEY and CDR2 is SVGEGT. CDR3 length: 15 residues. Trimming removed 0 bases from V and 3 bases from J, with 12 bases in between. Findings and caveats of the study: That cross-reactive memory joined was suggested by some responding clones appearing in pre-infection memory. Clones contracting across day 15 to 85 had a balanced CD4/CD8 profile; later expanding clones leaned CD4+. Unconfirmed was the SARS-CoV-2 specificity of second-wave clones that peaked on day 37.

The material sequenced was PBMCs or a T cell subset sorted from them (not recorded which). This TCR was sampled from a man between 18 and 35 years old who had mild COVID-19 (a few samples of this study predate the infection). Cell type and time point are not known. The chain employs TRBV6-2 or TRBV6-3 and TRBJ2-7, with D perhaps matching TRBD1 (6 bases). In nucleotides, the CDR3 is TGTGCCAGCAGTTACTCGACTCAGGGGAACTACGAGCAGTACTTC. Amino acid sequence: CASSYSTQGNYEQYF.